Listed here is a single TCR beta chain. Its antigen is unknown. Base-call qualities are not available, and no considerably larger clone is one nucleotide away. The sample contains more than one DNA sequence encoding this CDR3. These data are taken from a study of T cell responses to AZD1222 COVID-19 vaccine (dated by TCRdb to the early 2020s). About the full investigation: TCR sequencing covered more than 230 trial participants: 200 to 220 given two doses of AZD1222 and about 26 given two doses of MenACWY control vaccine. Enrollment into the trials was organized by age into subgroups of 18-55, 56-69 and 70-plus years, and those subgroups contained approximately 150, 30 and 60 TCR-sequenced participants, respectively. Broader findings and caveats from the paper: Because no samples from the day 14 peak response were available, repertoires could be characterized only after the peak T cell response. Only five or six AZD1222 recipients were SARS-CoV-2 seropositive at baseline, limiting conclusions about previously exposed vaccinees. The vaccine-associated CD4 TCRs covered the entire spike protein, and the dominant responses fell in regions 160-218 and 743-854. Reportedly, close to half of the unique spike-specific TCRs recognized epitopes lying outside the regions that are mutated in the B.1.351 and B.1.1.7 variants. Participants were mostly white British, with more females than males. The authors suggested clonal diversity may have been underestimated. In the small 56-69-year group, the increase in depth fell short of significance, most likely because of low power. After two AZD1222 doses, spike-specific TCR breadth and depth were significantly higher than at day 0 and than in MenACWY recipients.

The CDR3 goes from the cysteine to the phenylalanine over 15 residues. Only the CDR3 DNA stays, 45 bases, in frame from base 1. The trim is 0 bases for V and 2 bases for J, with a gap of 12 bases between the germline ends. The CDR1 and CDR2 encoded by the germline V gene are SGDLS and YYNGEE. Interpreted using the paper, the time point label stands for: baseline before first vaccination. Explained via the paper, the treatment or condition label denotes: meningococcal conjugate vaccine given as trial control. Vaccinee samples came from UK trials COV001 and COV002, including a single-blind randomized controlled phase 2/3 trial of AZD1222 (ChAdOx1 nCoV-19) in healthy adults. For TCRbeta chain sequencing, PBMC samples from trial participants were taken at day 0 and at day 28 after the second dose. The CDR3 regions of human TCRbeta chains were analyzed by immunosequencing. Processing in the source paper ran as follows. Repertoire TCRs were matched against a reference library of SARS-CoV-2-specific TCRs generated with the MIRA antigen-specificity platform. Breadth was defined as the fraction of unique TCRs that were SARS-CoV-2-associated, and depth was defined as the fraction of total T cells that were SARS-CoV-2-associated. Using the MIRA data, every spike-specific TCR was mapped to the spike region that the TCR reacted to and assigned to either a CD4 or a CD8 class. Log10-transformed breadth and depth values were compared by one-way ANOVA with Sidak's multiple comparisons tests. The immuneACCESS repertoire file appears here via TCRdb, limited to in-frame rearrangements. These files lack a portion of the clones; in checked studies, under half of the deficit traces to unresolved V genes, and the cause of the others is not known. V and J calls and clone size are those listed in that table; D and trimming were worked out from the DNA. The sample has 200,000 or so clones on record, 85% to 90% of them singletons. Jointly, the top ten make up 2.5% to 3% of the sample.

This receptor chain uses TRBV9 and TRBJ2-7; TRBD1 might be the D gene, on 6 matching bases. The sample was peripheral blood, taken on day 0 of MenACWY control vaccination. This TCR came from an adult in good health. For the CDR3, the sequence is CASSVAGGPTYEQYF. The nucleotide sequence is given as TGTGCCAGCAGCGTAGCTGGGGGCCCGACCTACGAGCAGTACTTC.